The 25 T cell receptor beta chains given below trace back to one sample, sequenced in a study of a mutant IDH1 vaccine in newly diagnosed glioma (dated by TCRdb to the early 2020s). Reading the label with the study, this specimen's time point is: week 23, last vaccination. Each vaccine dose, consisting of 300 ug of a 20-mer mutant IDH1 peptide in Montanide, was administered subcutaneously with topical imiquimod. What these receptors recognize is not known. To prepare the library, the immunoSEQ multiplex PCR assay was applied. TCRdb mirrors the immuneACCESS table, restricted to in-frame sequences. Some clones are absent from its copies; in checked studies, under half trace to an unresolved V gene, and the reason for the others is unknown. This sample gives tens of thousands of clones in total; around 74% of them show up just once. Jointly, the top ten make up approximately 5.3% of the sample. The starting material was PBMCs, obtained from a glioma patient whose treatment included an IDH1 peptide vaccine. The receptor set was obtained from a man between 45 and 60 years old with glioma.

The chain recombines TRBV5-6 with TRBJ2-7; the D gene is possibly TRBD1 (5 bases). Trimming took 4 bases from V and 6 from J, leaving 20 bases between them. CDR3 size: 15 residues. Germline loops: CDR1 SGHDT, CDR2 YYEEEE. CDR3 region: CASSTSQVRVREQYF. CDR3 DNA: TGTGCCAGCAGCACCTCACAGGTCCGGGTGCGCGAGCAGTACTTC.

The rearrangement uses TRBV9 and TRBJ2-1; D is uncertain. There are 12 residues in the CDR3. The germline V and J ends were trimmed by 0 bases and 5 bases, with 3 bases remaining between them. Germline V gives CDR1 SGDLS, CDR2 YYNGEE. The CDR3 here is CASSVGNNEQFF. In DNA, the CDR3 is TGTGCCAGCAGCGTAGGAAACAATGAGCAGTTCTTC.

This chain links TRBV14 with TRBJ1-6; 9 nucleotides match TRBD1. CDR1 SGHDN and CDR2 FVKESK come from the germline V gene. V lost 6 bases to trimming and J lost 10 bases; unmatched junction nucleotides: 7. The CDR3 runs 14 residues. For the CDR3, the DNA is TGTGCCAGCAGTCCCACAGGGGGCAGCTCACCCCTCCACTTT. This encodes CASSPTGGSSPLHF. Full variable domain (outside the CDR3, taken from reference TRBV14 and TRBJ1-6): EAGVTQFPSHSVIEKGQTVTLRCDPISGHDNLYWYRRVMGKEIKFLLHFVKESKQDESGMPNNRFLAERTGGTYSTLKVQPAELEDSGVYFCASSPTGGSSPLHFGNGTRLTVT.

CDR3 sequence reads: CASSEQGNGYTF. The CDR3 region has the DNA TGTGCCAGTAGTGAACAGGGGAATGGCTACACCTTC. The gene calls are TRBV19 and TRBJ1-2, with TRBD1 matching over 7 bases. This CDR3 comprises 12 residues. The ends lost 5 bases at V and 6 bases at J; junction bases unmatched: 3. Germline V lookup: CDR1 LNHDA, CDR2 SQIVND (reference sequence).

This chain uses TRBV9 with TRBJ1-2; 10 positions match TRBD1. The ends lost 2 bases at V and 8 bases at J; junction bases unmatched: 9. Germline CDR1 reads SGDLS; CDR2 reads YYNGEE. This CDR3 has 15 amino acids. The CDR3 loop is CASSVTGGPFLGYTF. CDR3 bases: TGTGCCAGCAGCGTGACAGGGGGCCCCTTCTTAGGCTACACCTTC.

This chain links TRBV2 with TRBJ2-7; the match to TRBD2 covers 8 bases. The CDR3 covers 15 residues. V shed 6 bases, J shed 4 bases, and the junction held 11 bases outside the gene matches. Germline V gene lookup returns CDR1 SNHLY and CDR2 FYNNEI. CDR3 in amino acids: CASSPGGSGVYEQYF. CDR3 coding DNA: TGTGCCAGCAGCCCCGGGGGTAGCGGGGTATACGAGCAGTACTTC.

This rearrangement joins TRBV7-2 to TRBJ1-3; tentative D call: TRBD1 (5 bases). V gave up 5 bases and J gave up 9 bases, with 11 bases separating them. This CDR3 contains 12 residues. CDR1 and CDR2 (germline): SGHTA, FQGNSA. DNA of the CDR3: TGTGCCAGCAGCGAGACGGGGGGCACCATATATTTT. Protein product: CASSETGGTIYF.

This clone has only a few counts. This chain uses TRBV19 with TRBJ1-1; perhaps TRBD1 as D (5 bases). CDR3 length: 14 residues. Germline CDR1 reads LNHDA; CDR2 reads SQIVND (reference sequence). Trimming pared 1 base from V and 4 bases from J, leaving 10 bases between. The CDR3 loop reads CASSIVGGATEAFF. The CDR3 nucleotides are TGTGCCAGTAGTATAGTGGGGGGTGCCACTGAAGCTTTCTTT.

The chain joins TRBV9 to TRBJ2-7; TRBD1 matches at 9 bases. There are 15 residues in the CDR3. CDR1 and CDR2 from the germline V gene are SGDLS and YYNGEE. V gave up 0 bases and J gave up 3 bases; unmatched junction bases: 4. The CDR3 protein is CASSVGDRGYYEQYF. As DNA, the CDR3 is TGTGCCAGCAGCGTAGGAGACAGGGGGTACTACGAGCAGTACTTC.

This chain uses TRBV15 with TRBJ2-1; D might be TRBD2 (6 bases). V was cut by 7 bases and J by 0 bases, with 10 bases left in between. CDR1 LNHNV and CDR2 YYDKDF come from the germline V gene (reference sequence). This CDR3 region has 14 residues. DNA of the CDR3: TGTGCCACCACCCGGGGGAGCTCCTACAATGAGCAGTTCTTC. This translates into CATTRGSSYNEQFF.

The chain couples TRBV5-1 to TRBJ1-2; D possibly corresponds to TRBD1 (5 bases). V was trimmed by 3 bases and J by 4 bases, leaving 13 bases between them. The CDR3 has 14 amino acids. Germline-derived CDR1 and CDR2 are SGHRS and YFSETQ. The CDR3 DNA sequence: TGCGCCAGCAGCTCCGGGACGGATAGCTATGGCTACACCTTC. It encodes CASSSGTDSYGYTF.

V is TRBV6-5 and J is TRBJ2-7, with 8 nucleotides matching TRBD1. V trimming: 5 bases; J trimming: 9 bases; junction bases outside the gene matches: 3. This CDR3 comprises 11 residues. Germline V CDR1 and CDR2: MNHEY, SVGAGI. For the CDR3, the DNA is TGTGCCAGCAGTATCAGGGGGCGGCAGTACTTC. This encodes CASSIRGRQYF.

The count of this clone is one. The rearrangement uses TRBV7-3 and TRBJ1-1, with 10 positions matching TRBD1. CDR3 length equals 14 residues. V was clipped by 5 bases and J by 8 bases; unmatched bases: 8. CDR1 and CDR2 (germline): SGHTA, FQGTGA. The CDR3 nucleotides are TGTGCCAGCAGCCCAAGACAGGGGGCTCCCGAAGCTTTCTTT. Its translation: CASSPRQGAPEAFF.

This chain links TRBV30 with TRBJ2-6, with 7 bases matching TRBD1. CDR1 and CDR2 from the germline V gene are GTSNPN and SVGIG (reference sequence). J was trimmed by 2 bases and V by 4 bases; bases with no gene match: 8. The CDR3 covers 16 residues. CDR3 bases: TGTGCCTGGAACCGAGACAGGGTGGCTGGGGCCAACGTCCTGACTTTC. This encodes CAWNRDRVAGANVLTF.

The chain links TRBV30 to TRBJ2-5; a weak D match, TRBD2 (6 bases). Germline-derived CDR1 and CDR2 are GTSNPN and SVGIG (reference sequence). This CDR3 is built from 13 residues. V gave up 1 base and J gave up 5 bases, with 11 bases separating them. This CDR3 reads CAWSGRAGETQYF. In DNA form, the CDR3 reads TGTGCCTGGAGTGGGAGGGCAGGGGAGACCCAGTACTTC.

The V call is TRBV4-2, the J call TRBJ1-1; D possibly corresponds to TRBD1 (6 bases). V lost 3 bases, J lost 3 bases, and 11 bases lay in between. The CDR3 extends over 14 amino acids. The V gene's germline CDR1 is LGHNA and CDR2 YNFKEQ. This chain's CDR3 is CASSQLQGYTEAFF. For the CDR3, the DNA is TGTGCCAGCAGCCAGTTACAGGGTTACACTGAAGCTTTCTTT.

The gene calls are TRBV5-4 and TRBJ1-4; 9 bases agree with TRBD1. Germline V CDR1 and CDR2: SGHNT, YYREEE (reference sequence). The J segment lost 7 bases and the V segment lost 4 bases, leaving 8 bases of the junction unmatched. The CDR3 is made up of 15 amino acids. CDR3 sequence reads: CASSIGTGNFEKLFF. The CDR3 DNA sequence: TGTGCCAGCAGCATAGGGACAGGGAATTTTGAAAAACTGTTTTTT. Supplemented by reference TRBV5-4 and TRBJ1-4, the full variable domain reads ETGVTQSPTHLIKTRGQQVTLRCSSQSGHNTVSWYQQALGQGPQFIFQYYREEENGRGNFPPRFSGLQFPNYSSELNVNALELDDSALYLCASSIGTGNFEKLFFGSGTQLSVL.

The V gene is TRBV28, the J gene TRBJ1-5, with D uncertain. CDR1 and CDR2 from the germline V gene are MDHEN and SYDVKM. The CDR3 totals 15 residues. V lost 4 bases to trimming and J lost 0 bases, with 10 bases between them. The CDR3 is CASSSLGLSNQPQHF. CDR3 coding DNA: TGTGCCAGCAGTTCGCTCGGGCTTAGCAATCAGCCCCAGCATTTT.

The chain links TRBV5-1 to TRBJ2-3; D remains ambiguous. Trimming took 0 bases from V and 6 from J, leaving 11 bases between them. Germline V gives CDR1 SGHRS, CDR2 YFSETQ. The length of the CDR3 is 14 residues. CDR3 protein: CASSLEATRDTQYF. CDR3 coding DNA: TGCGCCAGCAGCTTGGAAGCAACGCGGGATACGCAGTATTTT. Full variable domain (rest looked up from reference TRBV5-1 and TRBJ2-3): KAGVTQTPRYLIKTRGQQVTLSCSPISGHRSVSWYQQTPGQGLQFLFEYFSETQRNKGNFPGRFSGRQFSNSRSEMNVSTLELGDSALYLCASSLEATRDTQYFGPGTRLTVL.

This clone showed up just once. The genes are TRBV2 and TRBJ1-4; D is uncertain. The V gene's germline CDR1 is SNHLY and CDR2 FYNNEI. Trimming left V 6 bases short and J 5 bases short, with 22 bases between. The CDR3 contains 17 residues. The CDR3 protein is CASREEPLILGNEKLFF. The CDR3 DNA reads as TGTGCCAGCAGGGAGGAGCCACTAATCTTGGGCAATGAAAAACTGTTTTTT.

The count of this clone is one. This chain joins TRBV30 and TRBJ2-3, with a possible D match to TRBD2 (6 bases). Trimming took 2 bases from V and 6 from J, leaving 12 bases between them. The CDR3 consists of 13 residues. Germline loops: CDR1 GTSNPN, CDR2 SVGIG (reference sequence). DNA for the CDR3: TGTGCCTGGAGTAAGGAGGGACCGGATACGCAGTATTTT. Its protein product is CAWSKEGPDTQYF.

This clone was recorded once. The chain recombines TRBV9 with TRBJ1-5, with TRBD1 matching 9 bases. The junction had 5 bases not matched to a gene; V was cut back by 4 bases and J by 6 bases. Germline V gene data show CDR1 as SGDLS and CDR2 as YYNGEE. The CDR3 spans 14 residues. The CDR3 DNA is TGTGCCAGCAGCCAAGGGGACAGGGCTCAGCCCCAGCATTTT. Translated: CASSQGDRAQPQHF. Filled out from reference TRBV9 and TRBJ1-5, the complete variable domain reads DSGVTQTPKHLITATGQRVTLRCSPRSGDLSVYWYQQSLDQGLQFLIQYYNGEERAKGNILERFSAQQFPDLHSELNLSSLELGDSALYFCASSQGDRAQPQHFGDGTRLSIL.

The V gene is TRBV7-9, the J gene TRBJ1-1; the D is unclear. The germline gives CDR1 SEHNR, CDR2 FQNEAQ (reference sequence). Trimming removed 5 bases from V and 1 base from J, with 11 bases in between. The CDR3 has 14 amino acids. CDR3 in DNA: TGTGCCAGCAGCGGAACTCATAAGAACACTGAAGCTTTCTTT. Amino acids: CASSGTHKNTEAFF.

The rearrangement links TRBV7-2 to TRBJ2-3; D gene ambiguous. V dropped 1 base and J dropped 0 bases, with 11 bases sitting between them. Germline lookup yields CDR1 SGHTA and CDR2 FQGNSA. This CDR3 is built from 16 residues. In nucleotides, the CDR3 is TGTGCCAGCAGCTTAGACGGCAAACCTAGCACAGATACGCAGTATTTT. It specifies CASSLDGKPSTDTQYF.

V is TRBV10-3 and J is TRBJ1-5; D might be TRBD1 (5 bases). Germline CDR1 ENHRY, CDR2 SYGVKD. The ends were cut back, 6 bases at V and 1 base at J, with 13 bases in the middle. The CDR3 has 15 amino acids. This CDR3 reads CAISPTRDSNQPQHF. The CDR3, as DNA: TGTGCCATCAGCCCCACCCGGGACAGCAATCAGCCCCAGCATTTT.